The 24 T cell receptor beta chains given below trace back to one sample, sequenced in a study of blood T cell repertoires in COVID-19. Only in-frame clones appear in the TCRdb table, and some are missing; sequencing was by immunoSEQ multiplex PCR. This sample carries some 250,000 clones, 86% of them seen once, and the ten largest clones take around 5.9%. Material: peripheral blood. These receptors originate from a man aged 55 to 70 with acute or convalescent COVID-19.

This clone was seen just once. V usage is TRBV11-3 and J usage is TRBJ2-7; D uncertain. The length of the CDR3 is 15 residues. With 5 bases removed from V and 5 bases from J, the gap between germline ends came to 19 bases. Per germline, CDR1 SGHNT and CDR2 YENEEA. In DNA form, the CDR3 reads TGTGCCAGCAGCCTCCGGCCGGGTTTGATCGACGAGCAGTACTTC. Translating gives CASSLRPGLIDEQYF.

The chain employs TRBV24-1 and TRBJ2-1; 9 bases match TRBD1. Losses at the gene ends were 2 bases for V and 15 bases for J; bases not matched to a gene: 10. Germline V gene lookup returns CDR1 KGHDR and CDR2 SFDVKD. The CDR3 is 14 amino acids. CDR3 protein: CATSDYLRGTGLFF. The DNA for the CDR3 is TGTGCCACCAGTGATTACCTAAGAGGGACAGGGCTGTTCTTC.

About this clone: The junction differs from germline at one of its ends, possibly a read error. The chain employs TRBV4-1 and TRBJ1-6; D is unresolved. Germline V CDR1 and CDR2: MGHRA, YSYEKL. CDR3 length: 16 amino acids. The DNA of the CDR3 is TGCGCCAGCAGCCAAGAAGAAGGACGGGATAACTCACCCCTCCACTTT. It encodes CASSQEEGRDNSPLHF.

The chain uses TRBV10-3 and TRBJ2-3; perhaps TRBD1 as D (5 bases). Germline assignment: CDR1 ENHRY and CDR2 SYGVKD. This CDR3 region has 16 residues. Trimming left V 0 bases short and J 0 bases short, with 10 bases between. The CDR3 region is CAISESPGQSTDTQYF. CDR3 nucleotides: TGTGCCATCAGTGAGTCCCCAGGGCAGAGCACAGATACGCAGTATTTT.

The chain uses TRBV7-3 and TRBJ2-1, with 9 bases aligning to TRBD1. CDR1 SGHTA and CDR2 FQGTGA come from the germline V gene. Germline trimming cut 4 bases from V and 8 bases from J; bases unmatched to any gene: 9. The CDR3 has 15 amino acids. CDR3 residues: CASSWDRAVQDEQFF. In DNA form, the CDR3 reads TGTGCCAGCAGCTGGGACAGGGCTGTTCAAGATGAGCAGTTCTTC.

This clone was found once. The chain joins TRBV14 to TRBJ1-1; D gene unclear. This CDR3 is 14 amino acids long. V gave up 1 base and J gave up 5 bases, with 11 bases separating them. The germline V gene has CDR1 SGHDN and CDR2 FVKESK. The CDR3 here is CASSQAATGTEAFF. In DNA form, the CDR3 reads TGTGCCAGCAGCCAAGCGGCCACGGGGACTGAAGCTTTCTTT. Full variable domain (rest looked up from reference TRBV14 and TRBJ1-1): EAGVTQFPSHSVIEKGQTVTLRCDPISGHDNLYWYRRVMGKEIKFLLHFVKESKQDESGMPNNRFLAERTGGTYSTLKVQPAELEDSGVYFCASSQAATGTEAFFGQGTRLTVV.

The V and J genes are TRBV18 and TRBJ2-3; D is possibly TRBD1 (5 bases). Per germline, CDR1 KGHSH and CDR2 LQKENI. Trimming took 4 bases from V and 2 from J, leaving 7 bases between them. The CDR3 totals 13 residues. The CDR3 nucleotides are TGTGCCAGCTCACAACAGGCCACAGATACGCAGTATTTT. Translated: CASSQQATDTQYF.

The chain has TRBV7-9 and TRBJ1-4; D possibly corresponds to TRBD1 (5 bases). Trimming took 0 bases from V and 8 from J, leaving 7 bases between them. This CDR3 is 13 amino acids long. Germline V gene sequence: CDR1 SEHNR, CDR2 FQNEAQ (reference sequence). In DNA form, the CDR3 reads TGTGCCAGCAGCTTAGCCGCAGGGGAAAAACTGTTTTTT. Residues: CASSLAAGEKLFF.

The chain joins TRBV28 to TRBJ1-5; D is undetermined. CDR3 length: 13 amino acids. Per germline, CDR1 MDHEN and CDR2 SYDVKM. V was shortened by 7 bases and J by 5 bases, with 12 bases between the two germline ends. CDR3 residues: CASNIEAYQPQHF. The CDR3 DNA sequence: TGTGCCAGCAACATTGAGGCTTATCAGCCCCAGCATTTT.

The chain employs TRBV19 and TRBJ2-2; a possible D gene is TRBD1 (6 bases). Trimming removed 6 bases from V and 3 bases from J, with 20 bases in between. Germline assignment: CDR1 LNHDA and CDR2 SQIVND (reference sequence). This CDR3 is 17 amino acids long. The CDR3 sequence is CASSPTRGRGDTGELFF. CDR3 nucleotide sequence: TGTGCCAGTAGCCCAACTCGAGGCAGGGGAGACACCGGGGAGCTGTTTTTT.

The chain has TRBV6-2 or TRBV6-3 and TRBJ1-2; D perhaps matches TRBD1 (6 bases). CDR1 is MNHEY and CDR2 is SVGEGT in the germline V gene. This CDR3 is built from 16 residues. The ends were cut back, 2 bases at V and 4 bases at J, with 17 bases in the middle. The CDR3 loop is CASSYRGGERGYGYTF. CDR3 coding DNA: TGTGCCAGCAGTTACCGAGGGGGGGAAAGAGGCTATGGCTACACCTTC.

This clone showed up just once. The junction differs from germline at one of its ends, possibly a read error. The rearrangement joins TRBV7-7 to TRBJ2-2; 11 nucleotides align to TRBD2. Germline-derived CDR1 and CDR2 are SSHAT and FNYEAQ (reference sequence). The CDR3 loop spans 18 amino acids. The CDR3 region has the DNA TGTGCTAGCAGCTTAGCTTTAGCGGGAGGGCCAAGCACCGGGGAGCTGTTTTTT. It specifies CASSLALAGGPSTGELFF.

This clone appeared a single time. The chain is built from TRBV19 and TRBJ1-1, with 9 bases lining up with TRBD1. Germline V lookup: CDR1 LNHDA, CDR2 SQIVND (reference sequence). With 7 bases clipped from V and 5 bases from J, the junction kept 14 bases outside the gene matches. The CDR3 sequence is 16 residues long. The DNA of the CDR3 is TGTGCCAGTATTCCACCGGGACAGGGAGGAAGTACTGAAGCTTTCTTT. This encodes CASIPPGQGGSTEAFF.

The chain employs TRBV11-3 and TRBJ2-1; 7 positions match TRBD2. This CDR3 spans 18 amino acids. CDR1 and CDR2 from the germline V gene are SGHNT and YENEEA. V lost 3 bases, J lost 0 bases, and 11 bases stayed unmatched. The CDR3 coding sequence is TGTGCCAGCAGCTTGCCCTGGGGGAGGGATAGCTCCTACAATGAGCAGTTCTTC. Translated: CASSLPWGRDSSYNEQFF.

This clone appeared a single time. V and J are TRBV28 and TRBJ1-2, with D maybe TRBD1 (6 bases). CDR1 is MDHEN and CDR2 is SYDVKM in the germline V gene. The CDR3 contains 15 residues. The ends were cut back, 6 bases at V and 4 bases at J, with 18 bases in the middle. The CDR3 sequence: CASRFVGGGGYGYTF. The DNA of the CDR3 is TGTGCCAGCAGATTCGTAGGGGGGGGCGGCTATGGCTACACCTTC.

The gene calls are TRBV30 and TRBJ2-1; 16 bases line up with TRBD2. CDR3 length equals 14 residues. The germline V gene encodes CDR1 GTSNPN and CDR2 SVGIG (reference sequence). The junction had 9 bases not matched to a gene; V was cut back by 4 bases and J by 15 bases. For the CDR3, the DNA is TGTGCCTGGAACCCGGGACTAGCGGGAGGGATTCTGTTCTTC. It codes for CAWNPGLAGGILFF.

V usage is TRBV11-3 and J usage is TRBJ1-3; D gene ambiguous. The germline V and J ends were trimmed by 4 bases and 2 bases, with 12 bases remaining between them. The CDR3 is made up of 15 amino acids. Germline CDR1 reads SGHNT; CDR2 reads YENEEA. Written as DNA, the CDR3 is TGTGCCAGCAGCTCAACTAGGAAGCCTGGAAACACCATATATTTT. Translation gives CASSSTRKPGNTIYF. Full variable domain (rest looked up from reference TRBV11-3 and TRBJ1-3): EAGVVQSPRYKIIEKKQPVAFWCNPISGHNTLYWYLQNLGQGPELLIRYENEEAVDDSQLPKDRFSAERLKGVDSTLKIQPAELGDSAVYLCASSSTRKPGNTIYFGEGSWLTVV.

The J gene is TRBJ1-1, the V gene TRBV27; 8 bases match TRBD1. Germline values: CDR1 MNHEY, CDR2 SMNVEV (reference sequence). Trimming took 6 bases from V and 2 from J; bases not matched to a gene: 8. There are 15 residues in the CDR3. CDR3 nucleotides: TGTGCCAGCAGGCCGCAGGGGGCGCTTAACACTGAAGCTTTCTTT. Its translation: CASRPQGALNTEAFF.

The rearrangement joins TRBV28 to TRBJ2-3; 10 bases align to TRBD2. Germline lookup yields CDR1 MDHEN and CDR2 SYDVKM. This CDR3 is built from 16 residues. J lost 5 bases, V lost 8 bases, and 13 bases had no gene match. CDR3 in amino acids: CASRKGSGRFVDTQYF. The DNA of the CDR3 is TGTGCCAGCCGCAAGGGTAGCGGGAGGTTTGTAGATACGCAGTATTTT.

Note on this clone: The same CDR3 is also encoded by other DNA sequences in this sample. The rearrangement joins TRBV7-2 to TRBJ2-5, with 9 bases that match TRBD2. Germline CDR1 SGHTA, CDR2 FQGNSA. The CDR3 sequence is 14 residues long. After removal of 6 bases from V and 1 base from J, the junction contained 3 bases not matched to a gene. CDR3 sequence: CASSATSGQETQYF. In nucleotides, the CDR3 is TGTGCCAGCAGTGCGACTAGCGGCCAAGAGACCCAGTACTTC.

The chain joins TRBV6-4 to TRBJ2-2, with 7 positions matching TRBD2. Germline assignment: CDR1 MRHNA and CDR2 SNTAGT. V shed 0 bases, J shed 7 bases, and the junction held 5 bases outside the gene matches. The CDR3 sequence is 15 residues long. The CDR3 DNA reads TGTGCCAGCAGTGACTCCCTCTCTAGCGGCGGGGAGCTGTTTTTT. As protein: CASSDSLSSGGELFF.

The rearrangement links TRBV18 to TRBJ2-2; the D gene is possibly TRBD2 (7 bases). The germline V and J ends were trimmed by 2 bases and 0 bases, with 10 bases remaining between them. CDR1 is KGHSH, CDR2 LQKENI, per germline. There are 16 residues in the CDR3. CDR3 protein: CASSPTGGANTGELFF. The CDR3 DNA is TGTGCCAGCTCACCAACGGGGGGCGCGAACACCGGGGAGCTGTTTTTT.

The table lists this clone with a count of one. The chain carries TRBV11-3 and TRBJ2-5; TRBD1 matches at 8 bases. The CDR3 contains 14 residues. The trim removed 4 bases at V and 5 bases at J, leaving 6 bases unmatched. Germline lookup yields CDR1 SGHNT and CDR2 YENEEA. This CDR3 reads CASSSPGGDETQYF. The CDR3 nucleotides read TGTGCCAGCAGCTCACCAGGGGGCGACGAGACCCAGTACTTC.

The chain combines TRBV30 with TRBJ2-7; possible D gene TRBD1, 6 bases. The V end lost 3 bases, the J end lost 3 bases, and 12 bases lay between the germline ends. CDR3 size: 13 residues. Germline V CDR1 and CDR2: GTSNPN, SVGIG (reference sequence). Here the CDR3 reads CAWRNRDRYEQYF. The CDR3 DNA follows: TGTGCCTGGAGAAACAGGGACCGCTACGAGCAGTACTTC. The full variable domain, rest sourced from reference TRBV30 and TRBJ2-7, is SQTIHQWPATLVQPVGSPLSLECTVEGTSNPNLYWYRQAAGRGLQLLFYSVGIGQISSEVPQNLSASRPQDRQFILSSKKLLLSDSGFYLCAWRNRDRYEQYFGPGTRLTVT.